The 13 T cell receptor beta chains below all came from one sample that was sequenced in a study of OX40 agonist ivuxolimab in advanced cancers. The method behind the library was the immunoSEQ multiplex PCR assay. TCRdb limited this immuneACCESS table to in-frame rearrangements with V and J called. A share of clones is missing; checked studies link under half to unresolved V genes, and the rest is unexplained. Here the sample has 65,000 to 95,000 clones; under 85% occur a single time. The top ten clones comprise under 4% of the sample. Sequencing was performed on CD4+ or CD8+ T cells sorted from blood, taken in a trial of the OX40 agonist ivuxolimab. The receptors were gathered from an adult with an advanced solid tumor such as melanoma, head and neck, liver or kidney cancer.

The V and J genes are TRBV25-1 and TRBJ2-4; D assignment may be TRBD1 or TRBD2 (6 bases each). Between the trimmed V and J ends, which lost 7 bases and 0 bases, there was a span of 19 bases. There are 17 residues in the CDR3. Germline V lookup: CDR1 MGHDK, CDR2 SYGVNS. CDR3 amino acids: CASTSILQGLAKNIQYF. The DNA for the CDR3 is TGTGCCAGCACAAGTATTTTACAGGGACTAGCCAAAAACATTCAGTACTTC.

The CDR3 sequence: CASSSIGTSAYNEQFF. The CDR3 DNA reads as TGTGCCAGCAGCTCCATCGGGACTAGCGCTTACAATGAGCAGTTCTTC. The genes are TRBV7-3 and TRBJ2-1, with TRBD2 identical over 10 bases. The CDR3 extends over 16 amino acids. V lost 4 bases, J lost 4 bases, and 7 bases stayed unmatched. In germline, CDR1 is SGHTA, CDR2 FQGTGA.

V gene TRBV7-3 combines with J gene TRBJ2-2, with D perhaps TRBD1 (5 bases). The ends were cut back, 5 bases at V and 3 bases at J, with 7 bases in the middle. The CDR3 runs 13 residues. Germline lookup yields CDR1 SGHTA and CDR2 FQGTGA. The CDR3 DNA follows: TGTGCCAGCAGCCTCAGGGACACCGGGGAGCTGTTTTTT. It codes for CASSLRDTGELFF.

The V call is TRBV28, the J call TRBJ1-5; the match to TRBD1 covers 9 bases. CDR3 length: 16 residues. The J segment lost 2 bases and the V segment lost 5 bases, leaving 7 bases of the junction unmatched. Per the germline V gene, CDR1 is MDHEN and CDR2 is SYDVKM. In DNA form, the CDR3 reads TGTGCCAGCAGTGACGCGACAGGGGGAGGCAATCAGCCCCAGCATTTT. This gives the protein CASSDATGGGNQPQHF.

The sample holds a few counts of this clone. The chain carries TRBV25-1 and TRBJ2-5, with D tentatively TRBD2 (6 bases). Per germline, CDR1 MGHDK and CDR2 SYGVNS. The CDR3 contains 14 residues. The V gene lost 4 bases and the J gene lost 7 bases, with 16 bases spanning the gap. The CDR3 DNA is TGTGCCAGCAGTGGACGGGCAGGGCGGGGGACCCAGTACTTC. Protein sequence: CASSGRAGRGTQYF. Full variable domain (outside the CDR3, taken from reference TRBV25-1 and TRBJ2-5): EADIYQTPRYLVIGTGKKITLECSQTMGHDKMYWYQQDPGMELHLIHYSYGVNSTEKGDLSSESTVSRIRTEHFPLTLESARPSHTSQYLCASSGRAGRGTQYFGPGTRLLVL.

The chain recombines TRBV28 with TRBJ2-7; D ambiguous. V lost 9 bases and J lost 3, with 15 bases in between. The CDR3 extends over 13 amino acids. Germline values: CDR1 MDHEN, CDR2 SYDVKM. CDR3 in DNA: TGTGCCAGTTCCCCCGGCTCGGACTACGAGCAGTACTTC. This sequence encodes CASSPGSDYEQYF.

The gene calls are TRBV11-3 and TRBJ2-7; 9 positions match TRBD2. Germline lookup yields CDR1 SGHNT and CDR2 YENEEA. Trimming took 6 bases from V and 3 from J; bases not matched to a gene: 9. The CDR3 extends over 15 amino acids. The CDR3 reads CASSEGLAGLYEQYF. CDR3 nucleotides: TGTGCCAGCAGTGAGGGGCTAGCGGGGCTCTACGAGCAGTACTTC.

The rearrangement joins TRBV11-3 to TRBJ1-1; D not certain. The V gene's germline CDR1 is SGHNT and CDR2 YENEEA. V was pared by 1 base and J by 0 bases, with 12 bases between. The CDR3 extends over 16 amino acids. CDR3 amino acids: CASSLGRTDLNTEAFF. For the CDR3, the DNA is TGTGCCAGCAGCTTAGGGAGGACGGATCTGAACACTGAAGCTTTCTTT.

The chain links TRBV14 to TRBJ1-2; 12 nucleotides line up with TRBD1. This CDR3 comprises 17 residues. The germline gives CDR1 SGHDN, CDR2 FVKESK. With V trimmed by 2 bases and J by 0 bases, 4 bases remained unmatched. CDR3 sequence: CASSQLGQGASNYGYTF. CDR3 nucleotide sequence: TGTGCCAGCAGCCAACTGGGACAGGGGGCATCTAACTATGGCTACACCTTC. The entire variable domain, with the rest obtained from reference TRBV14 and TRBJ1-2, is as follows: EAGVTQFPSHSVIEKGQTVTLRCDPISGHDNLYWYRRVMGKEIKFLLHFVKESKQDESGMPNNRFLAERTGGTYSTLKVQPAELEDSGVYFCASSQLGQGASNYGYTFGSGTRLTVV.

The V and J genes are TRBV19 and TRBJ2-5; D is perhaps TRBD1 (6 bases). Trimming took off 5 bases at V and 2 bases at J, with 18 bases between the two ends. The CDR3 has 16 residues. Germline V gene sequence: CDR1 LNHDA, CDR2 SQIVND (reference sequence). CDR3 loop: CASSHNREADQETQYF. The CDR3 DNA is TGTGCCAGTAGTCACAACAGGGAAGCGGATCAAGAGACCCAGTACTTC.

J is TRBJ2-2 and V is TRBV7-8; tentative D call: TRBD2 (5 bases). Deletions cut 3 bases from V and 5 bases from J, with 10 bases between. Per germline, CDR1 SGHVS and CDR2 FQNEAQ. The CDR3 runs to 14 residues. The CDR3 DNA reads as TGTGCCAGCAGCTTTGACGGGGATACCGGGGAGCTGTTTTTT. As protein: CASSFDGDTGELFF.

This chain connects TRBV6-1 to TRBJ2-2; D is ambiguous. Germline CDR1 and CDR2: MNHNS and SASEGT. The V gene lost 5 bases and the J gene lost 6 bases, with 7 bases spanning the gap. The CDR3 extends over 12 amino acids. The CDR3 nucleotides read TGTGCCAGCAGTATACTTTCCGGGGAGCTGTTTTTT. Protein product: CASSILSGELFF.

This clone was picked up a small number of times. The chain links TRBV19 to TRBJ1-5; tentative D call: TRBD1 (5 bases). V was shortened by 3 bases and J by 7 bases, with 16 bases between the two germline ends. Germline V gene sequence: CDR1 LNHDA, CDR2 SQIVND (reference sequence). This CDR3 comprises 15 residues. The CDR3 sequence is CASSIQKGLIQPQHF. The CDR3 DNA reads TGTGCCAGTAGTATCCAGAAGGGGTTAATCCAGCCCCAGCATTTT.